This T cell receptor (beta chain) was recorded in a study of CD4 and CD8 cells across lung adenocarcinoma regions. The patients had localized lung adenocarcinoma, a non-small cell subtype. As regards this clonotype: The junction shows a germline mismatch at one end, possibly a read error.

The length of the CDR3 is 14 residues. Germline CDR1 and CDR2: MNHNS and SASEGT. TCRdb reanalysed the PCR reads using MiXCR and keeps one entry per CDR3 protein. Counted here are roughly 13,000 distinct CDR3 sequences, about 48% occurring once; the ten biggest clones make up around 15%. The chain couples TRBV6-1 to TRBJ2-5; 7 bases fit TRBD2. This receptor was identified in a male donor with lung adenocarcinoma. The CD4 and CD8 labels of this study may be unreliable. The sequencing input was CD4+ T cells from the center of a lung tumor. The CDR3 DNA sequence: TGTGCGGGCAGCGGCCTAGCGGACCCAGAGACGCAGTACTTC. Protein sequence: CAGSGLADPETQYF.